The 23 T cell receptor beta chains below were found in one sample sequenced in a study of early T cells in non-severe SARS-CoV-2 infection. TCRdb itself ran the 5' RACE reads through MiXCR, one entry per CDR3 protein. The sample carries tens of thousands of distinct CDR3 sequences, approximately 7.1% recorded once. The material sequenced was whole blood. The origin of the receptors is an adult who was a healthcare worker with PCR-confirmed SARS-CoV-2 infection or an uninfected control (not recorded which).

This clonotype appeared many times. This rearrangement joins TRBV12-3 or TRBV12-4 to TRBJ2-5, with unresolved D. Trimming removed 6 bases from V and 4 bases from J, with 6 bases in between. The CDR3 sequence is 11 residues long. Here the CDR3 reads CASSPGETQYF. DNA for the CDR3: TGTGCCAGCAGCCCGGGAGAGACCCAGTACTTC.

This clonotype was seen many times. This chain links TRBV7-2 with TRBJ1-3; a weak D match, TRBD1 (6 bases). CDR3 length equals 15 residues. The germline V gene has CDR1 SGHTA and CDR2 FQGNSA. V was cut by 5 bases and J by 0 bases, with 11 bases left in between. CDR3 coding DNA: TGTGCCAGCAGCGGACAGACCTTCTCTGGAAACACCATATATTTT. Protein: CASSGQTFSGNTIYF.

Only a few counts were recorded for this clonotype. The genes are TRBV30 and TRBJ2-2; 13 bases are shared with TRBD2. Germline CDR1 and CDR2: GTSNPN and SVGIG (reference sequence). The CDR3 loop spans 14 amino acids. J lost 6 bases, V lost 5 bases, and 3 bases had no gene match. CDR3 bases: TGTGCCTGGGGACTAGCGGGGGTTCCCGGGGAGCTGTTTTTT. Its translation is CAWGLAGVPGELFF.

The table lists this clonotype with a few counts. This chain links TRBV7-2 with TRBJ1-2, with 11 bases aligning to TRBD1. The J segment lost 8 bases and the V segment lost 1 base, leaving 6 bases of the junction unmatched. CDR3 length equals 15 residues. Germline lookup yields CDR1 SGHTA and CDR2 FQGNSA. CDR3 in DNA: TGTGCCAGCAGCTTAGAAGGGACAGGGGGAATAGGCTACACCTTC. As protein: CASSLEGTGGIGYTF.

The sample holds a few counts of this clonotype. This chain uses TRBV30 with TRBJ1-4; D unclear. Germline values: CDR1 GTSNPN, CDR2 SVGIG (reference sequence). The CDR3 contains 13 residues. Deletions cut 3 bases from V and 7 bases from J, with 12 bases between. CDR3 residues: CAWSRPVSEKLFF. CDR3 in DNA: TGTGCCTGGAGCCGACCAGTGAGTGAAAAACTGTTTTTT.

This clonotype was seen a few times. This sequence joins TRBV4-2 and TRBJ2-5; D gene uncertain. There are 13 residues in the CDR3. V shed 1 base and J shed 2 bases, with 5 bases lying between them. The germline V gene encodes CDR1 LGHNA and CDR2 YNFKEQ. CDR3 loop: CASSQALQETQYF. Here the CDR3 DNA reads TGTGCCAGCAGCCAAGCCCTACAAGAGACCCAGTACTTC.

The chain uses TRBV12-3 or TRBV12-4 and TRBJ2-7; possibly TRBD1 or TRBD2 for D (5 bases each). Trimming pared 4 bases from V and 6 bases from J, leaving 13 bases between. The CDR3 spans 13 residues. The CDR3 protein is CASSSGTAIEQYF. In DNA, the CDR3 is TGTGCCAGCAGTTCCGGGACGGCAATCGAGCAGTACTTC.

Ten or more counts support this clonotype. V gene TRBV5-1 combines with J gene TRBJ2-3; weak D call: TRBD2 (6 bases). The CDR3 length is 13 residues. V was pared by 5 bases and J by 6 bases, with 13 bases between. The germline CDR1 and CDR2 sequences are SGHRS and YFSETQ. This chain's CDR3 is CASRRDGADTQYF. Written as DNA, the CDR3 is TGCGCCAGCAGGCGGGATGGGGCGGATACGCAGTATTTT.

The V gene is TRBV9, the J gene TRBJ1-1; 9 bases align to TRBD1. Trimming at V came to 4 bases and at J to 7 bases, leaving 5 bases not matched to a gene. The germline V gene encodes CDR1 SGDLS and CDR2 YYNGEE. The CDR3 is 13 amino acids. This chain's CDR3 is CASSSQGAGEAFF. The CDR3 DNA follows: TGTGCCAGCAGCTCACAGGGGGCCGGTGAAGCTTTCTTT.

The sample holds a few counts of this clonotype. The chain carries TRBV12-3 or TRBV12-4 and TRBJ2-2, with 11 bases fitting TRBD2. This CDR3 has 19 amino acids. Trimming removed 6 bases from V and 3 bases from J; junction bases left unmatched: 15. CDR3 DNA: TGTGCCAGCAGCCACCCGTCAAGTAGCGGGGGGGTATACACCGGGGAGCTGTTTTTT. Protein product: CASSHPSSSGGVYTGELFF.

This clonotype was seen ten or more times. CDR3 sequence: CASSFDTGGGNTIYF. The CDR3 DNA is TGTGCCAGCAGCTTTGACACCGGGGGTGGAAACACCATATATTTT. The chain couples TRBV13 to TRBJ1-3, with D possibly being TRBD1 (5 bases). CDR1 is PRHDT, CDR2 FYEKMQ, per germline (reference sequence). V lost 3 bases, J lost 3 bases, and 12 bases lay in between. The CDR3 runs 15 residues.

This clonotype was seen only a few times. V gene TRBV4-3 combines with J gene TRBJ1-6; D remains unclear. CDR3 length equals 15 residues. Germline values: CDR1 LGHNA, CDR2 YSLEER. The V end lost 0 bases, the J end lost 9 bases, and 12 bases lay between the germline ends. CDR3 sequence (DNA): TGCGCCAGCAGCCAAGAACCCAGCCTTGGTTCACCCCTCCACTTT. The encoded protein is CASSQEPSLGSPLHF.

This clonotype was seen a handful of times. The chain has TRBV18 and TRBJ2-2; D remains unclear. Germline CDR1 reads KGHSH; CDR2 reads LQKENI. The V gene lost 2 bases and the J gene lost 3 bases, with 7 bases spanning the gap. The CDR3 is made up of 14 amino acids. CDR3 DNA sequence: TGTGCCAGCTCACCAGAGTTAGACACCGGGGAGCTGTTTTTT. Residues: CASSPELDTGELFF.

V usage is TRBV10-3 and J usage is TRBJ1-4, with D uncertain. V lost 8 bases and J lost 3, with 13 bases in between. The CDR3 totals 14 residues. Looked up from germline, CDR1 is ENHRY and CDR2 is SYGVKD. CDR3 protein: CAISVGIPNEKLFF. The CDR3 nucleotides read TGTGCCATCTCGGTGGGCATACCTAATGAAAAACTGTTTTTT.

This clonotype was observed at least ten times. The genes are TRBV12-3 or TRBV12-4 and TRBJ2-3, with D tentatively TRBD2 (5 bases). This CDR3 has 12 residues. Trimming removed 5 bases at V and 4 bases at J, with 7 bases between. The CDR3 bases are TGTGCCAGCAGTAGCGGTCCAGATACGCAGTATTTT. Protein sequence: CASSSGPDTQYF.

This clonotype occurred a few times. The chain employs TRBV7-9 and TRBJ1-1; D gene unclear. In germline, CDR1 is SEHNR, CDR2 FQNEAQ (reference sequence). The CDR3 consists of 15 residues. V lost 6 bases and J 4 bases, leaving 18 bases between the germline ends. The CDR3 is CASSFRSNGPTEAFF. CDR3 in DNA: TGTGCCAGCAGTTTCCGGTCTAACGGCCCCACTGAAGCTTTCTTT.

This sequence joins TRBV6-1 and TRBJ2-7; TRBD2 aligns across 8 bases. The CDR3 is 13 amino acids. From germline, CDR1 is MNHNS and CDR2 SASEGT. J lost 2 bases, V lost 10 bases, and 7 bases had no gene match. The CDR3 region has the DNA TGTGCCACTAGCTCCGGGGGGGCCTACGAGCAGTACTTC. It specifies CATSSGGAYEQYF.

V and J are TRBV20-1 and TRBJ1-5, with no clear D. This CDR3 has 13 residues. Germline lookup yields CDR1 DFQATT and CDR2 SNEGSKA (reference sequence). CDR3 residues: CSAYGAGGQPQHF. CDR3 coding DNA: TGCAGCGCATACGGAGCCGGCGGGCAGCCCCAGCATTTT.

This clonotype was seen ten or more times. The CDR3 loop is CASSPPITGGVWGYTF. As DNA, the CDR3 is TGTGCCAGCTCACCACCTATCACAGGGGGAGTGTGGGGCTACACCTTC. The chain links TRBV18 to TRBJ1-2; 8 bases agree with TRBD1. The J segment lost 8 bases and the V segment lost 0 bases, leaving 11 bases of the junction unmatched. The germline V gene has CDR1 KGHSH and CDR2 LQKENI. The length of the CDR3 is 16 residues. The variable domain in full, with the rest retrieved from reference TRBV18 and TRBJ1-2, is NAGVMQNPRHLVRRRGQEARLRCSPMKGHSHVYWYRQLPEEGLKFMVYLQKENIIDESGMPKERFSAEFPKEGPSILRIQQVVRGDSAAYFCASSPPITGGVWGYTFGSGTRLTVV.

The chain joins TRBV7-9 to TRBJ1-1; D is unclear. Trimming removed 6 bases at V and 2 bases at J, with 7 bases between. This CDR3 has 12 amino acids. The germline V gene encodes CDR1 SEHNR and CDR2 FQNEAQ (reference sequence). CDR3: CASSWDNTEAFF. The CDR3 DNA follows: TGTGCCAGCAGTTGGGATAACACTGAAGCTTTCTTT. Filled out from reference TRBV7-9 and TRBJ1-1, the complete variable domain reads DTGVSQNPRHKITKRGQNVTFRCDPISEHNRLYWYRQTLGQGPEFLTYFQNEAQLEKSRLLSDRFSAERPKGSFSTLEIQRTEQGDSAMYLCASSWDNTEAFFGQGTRLTVV.

The chain links TRBV7-9 to TRBJ2-3; 8 positions agree with TRBD2. CDR3 length: 14 residues. Germline-derived CDR1 and CDR2 are SEHNR and FQNEAQ (reference sequence). J lost 5 bases, V lost 8 bases, and 9 bases had no gene match. The CDR3 DNA sequence: TGTGCCAGCCGTACGGGGGGGCCAGTAGATACGCAGTATTTT. It yields the protein CASRTGGPVDTQYF.

The sample holds a few counts of this clonotype. The chain combines TRBV7-2 with TRBJ1-3; D is ambiguous. V gave up 5 bases and J gave up 0 bases, with 11 bases separating them. The CDR3 has 15 amino acids. CDR1 and CDR2 (germline): SGHTA, FQGNSA. The CDR3 region has the DNA TGTGCCAGCAGCCAACGGGCCTACTCTGGAAACACCATATATTTT. Protein: CASSQRAYSGNTIYF.

This clonotype was seen a few times. The genes are TRBV7-7 and TRBJ2-3; TRBD1 matches at 7 bases. Unmatched junction bases numbered 10, after V lost 5 bases and J lost 5 bases. Germline V gives CDR1 SSHAT, CDR2 FNYEAQ (reference sequence). The CDR3 is 15 amino acids. This chain's CDR3 is CASSQLGGRGDTQYF. CDR3 in DNA: TGTGCCAGCAGCCAGTTAGGGGGCCGGGGAGATACGCAGTATTTT. The full variable domain, rest sourced from reference TRBV7-7 and TRBJ2-3, is GAGVSQSPRYKVTKRGQDVTLRCDPISSHATLYWYQQALGQGPEFLTYFNYEAQPDKSGLPSDRFSAERPEGSISTLTIQRTEQRDSAMYRCASSQLGGRGDTQYFGPGTRLTVL.